The clone carrying this TCR beta chain occurred a few times. Its antigen is currently unknown. The sample comes from a study of early T cells in non-severe SARS-CoV-2 infection. Study-wide points: VDJdb matches were skewed toward anti-spike CD8 T cell responses.

One entry per CDR3 protein, called by TCRdb with MiXCR from the 5' RACE reads. The sample has tens of thousands of distinct CDR3 sequences; 11% to 15% are singletons. The length of the CDR3 is 18 residues. V was pared by 0 bases and J by 1 base, with 16 bases between. Per the germline V gene, CDR1 is SGHVS and CDR2 is FQNEAQ. The receptor was isolated from an adult who was a healthcare worker with PCR-confirmed SARS-CoV-2 infection or an uninfected control (not recorded which). The sequenced sample was whole blood. The rearrangement links TRBV7-8 to TRBJ1-3; D unresolved. The CDR3 reads CASSLAASSPTSGNTIYF. DNA of the CDR3: TGTGCCAGCAGCTTAGCGGCCTCTTCACCGACTTCTGGAAACACCATATATTTT.